Sequencing of this TCR beta chain was carried out in a study of molecular identifiers for immune sequencing clone quantification. For the study at large: In the replicates, RNA derived from about 20,000 or 100,000 naive CD8 cells was divided into five parts, and four were sequenced.

The authors sorted naive CD8 T cells as CD8+CD4-CCR7+CD45RA+. TCRdb analysed the PCR reads with MiXCR anew, one entry per CDR3 protein. The table records 250,000 to 350,000 distinct CDR3 sequences, about a fifth of them present only once. There are many counts of this clonotype. This CDR3 comprises 15 residues. V lost 0 bases and J lost 2, with 11 bases in between. Per germline, CDR1 SGHNT and CDR2 YYREEE (reference sequence). Sequencing was performed on naive CD8+ T cells from blood, with Jurkat cell RNA spiked in. Subset of the sample: FACS-sorted CD8+CD4-CCR7+CD45RA+ naive T cells. This chain connects TRBV5-4 to TRBJ2-5; D not certain. The sequence came from a human donor in good health. Some libraries in this study had Jurkat cell RNA spiked in. The CDR3 protein is CASSLVSGPQETQYF. Here the CDR3 DNA reads TGTGCCAGCAGCTTGGTGTCAGGTCCACAAGAGACCCAGTACTTC.